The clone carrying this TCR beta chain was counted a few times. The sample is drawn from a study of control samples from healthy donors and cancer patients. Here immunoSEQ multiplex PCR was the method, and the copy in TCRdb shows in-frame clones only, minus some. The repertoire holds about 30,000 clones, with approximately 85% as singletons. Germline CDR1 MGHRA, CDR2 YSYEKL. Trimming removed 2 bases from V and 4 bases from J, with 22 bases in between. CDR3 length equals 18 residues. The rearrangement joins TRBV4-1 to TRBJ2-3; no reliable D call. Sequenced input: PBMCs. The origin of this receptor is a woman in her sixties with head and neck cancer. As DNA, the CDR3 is TGCGCCAGCAGCCAAAAACTGGTGATCGGACCGACACCAGATACGCAGTATTTT. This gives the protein CASSQKLVIGPTPDTQYF.